The subject of this entry is one TCR beta chain. These data originate in a study of blood T cell repertoires in COVID-19. The wider study: The United States, Italy and Spain were the sources of the acute and convalescent COVID-19 samples. In each case, the material was cDNA or gDNA derived from T cells, B-cell-depleted T cells, or PBMCs.

Under the authors' procedure: Reference gene primer amplification in the assay estimated nucleated cell counts. Repertoires were generated with immunoSEQ multiplex PCR, while TCRdb's copy carries only in-frame clones and drops some. The DNA gave D and trimming, while V, J and clone size come from that table. The sample has under 250,000 clones; around 89% are singletons. V shed 5 bases and J shed 9 bases, with 29 bases lying between them. This CDR3 has 18 amino acids. Germline V gene sequence: CDR1 SGHVS, CDR2 FNYEAQ. The rearrangement uses TRBV7-6 and TRBJ2-1; D uncertain. This sequence was found in a man aged 25 to 40 with COVID-19, enrolled during active disease. The sample consisted of peripheral blood. The CDR3 protein is CASSQSPLLGRRQGEQFF. CDR3 nucleotides: TGTGCCAGCAGCCAATCACCCCTCTTAGGTAGGCGGCAAGGTGAGCAGTTCTTC.